This T cell receptor (beta chain) was identified in a study of glioma-infiltrating T cells. Ten or more counts support this clonotype. Amplification of TCR alpha and beta CDR3 regions from RNA used iRepertoire nested multiplex PCR. TCRdb itself ran the multiplex PCR reads through MiXCR, one entry per CDR3 protein. The data hold roughly 130,000 distinct CDR3 sequences, with more than 20% observed a single time. This TCR derives from a human donor with low-grade glioma or glioblastoma, undergoing nonglioma brain surgery, or in good health (not recorded which). The source material was glioma tissue, nonneoplastic brain tissue, or PBMCs (not recorded which).

The CDR3: CSAQTPGPDTQYF. In nucleotides, the CDR3 is TGCAGTGCACAGACCCCAGGCCCAGATACGCAGTATTTT. This chain links TRBV20-1 with TRBJ2-3; D ambiguous. Between the trimmed V and J ends, which lost 6 bases and 4 bases, there was a span of 14 bases. CDR1 is DFQATT, CDR2 SNEGSKA, per germline (reference sequence). This CDR3 has 13 residues.